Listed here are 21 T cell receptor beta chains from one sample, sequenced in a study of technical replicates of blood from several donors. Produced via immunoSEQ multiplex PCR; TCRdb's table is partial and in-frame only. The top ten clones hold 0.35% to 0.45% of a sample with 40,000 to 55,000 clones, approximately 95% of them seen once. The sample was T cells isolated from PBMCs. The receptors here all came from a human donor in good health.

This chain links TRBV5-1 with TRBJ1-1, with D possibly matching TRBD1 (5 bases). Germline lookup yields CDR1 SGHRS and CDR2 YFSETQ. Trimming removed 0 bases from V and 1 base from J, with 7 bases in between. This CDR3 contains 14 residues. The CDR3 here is CASSLGTSNTEAFF. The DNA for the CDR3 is TGCGCCAGCAGCTTGGGGACATCGAACACTGAAGCTTTCTTT. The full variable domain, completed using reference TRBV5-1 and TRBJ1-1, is KAGVTQTPRYLIKTRGQQVTLSCSPISGHRSVSWYQQTPGQGLQFLFEYFSETQRNKGNFPGRFSGRQFSNSRSEMNVSTLELGDSALYLCASSLGTSNTEAFFGQGTRLTVV.

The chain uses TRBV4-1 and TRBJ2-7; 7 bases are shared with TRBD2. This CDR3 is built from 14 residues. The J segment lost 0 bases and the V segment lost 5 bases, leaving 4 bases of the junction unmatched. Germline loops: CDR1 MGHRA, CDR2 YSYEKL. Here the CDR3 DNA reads TGCGCCAGCAGCGTTACTAGCGACTCCTACGAGCAGTACTTC. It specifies CASSVTSDSYEQYF.

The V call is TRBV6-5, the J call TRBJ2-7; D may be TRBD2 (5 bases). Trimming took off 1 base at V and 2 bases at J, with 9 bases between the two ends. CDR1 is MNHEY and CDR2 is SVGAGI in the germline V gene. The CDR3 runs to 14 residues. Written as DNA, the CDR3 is TGTGCCAGCAGTTACTATGCGGGTGCCTACGAGCAGTACTTC. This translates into CASSYYAGAYEQYF.

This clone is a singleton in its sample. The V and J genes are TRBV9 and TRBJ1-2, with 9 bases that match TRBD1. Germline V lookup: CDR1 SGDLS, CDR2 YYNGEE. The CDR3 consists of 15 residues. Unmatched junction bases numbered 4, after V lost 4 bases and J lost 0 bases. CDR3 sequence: CASSLGQGPNYGYTF. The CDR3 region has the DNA TGTGCCAGCAGCTTGGGACAGGGCCCTAACTATGGCTACACCTTC.

In nucleotides, the CDR3 is TGTGCCAGTAGTATTAACAGGGAAGAGACCCAGTACTTC. It encodes CASSINREETQYF. The J gene is TRBJ2-5, the V gene TRBV19; perhaps TRBD1 as D (6 bases). This CDR3 region has 13 residues. Trimming removed 3 bases at V and 3 bases at J, with 8 bases between. Per the germline V gene, CDR1 is LNHDA and CDR2 is SQIVND (reference sequence).

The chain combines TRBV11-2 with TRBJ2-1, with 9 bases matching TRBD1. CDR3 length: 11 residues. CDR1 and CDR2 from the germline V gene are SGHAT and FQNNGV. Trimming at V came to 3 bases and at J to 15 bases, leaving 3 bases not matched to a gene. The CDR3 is CASSFRDRVFF. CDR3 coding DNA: TGTGCCAGCAGCTTCCGGGACAGGGTGTTCTTC.

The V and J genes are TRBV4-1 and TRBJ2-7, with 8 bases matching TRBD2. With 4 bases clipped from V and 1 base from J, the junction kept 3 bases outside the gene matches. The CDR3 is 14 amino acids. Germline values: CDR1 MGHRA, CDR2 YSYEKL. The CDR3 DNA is TGCGCCAGCAGCCCCGGGACTAGGTCCTACGAGCAGTACTTC. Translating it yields CASSPGTRSYEQYF.

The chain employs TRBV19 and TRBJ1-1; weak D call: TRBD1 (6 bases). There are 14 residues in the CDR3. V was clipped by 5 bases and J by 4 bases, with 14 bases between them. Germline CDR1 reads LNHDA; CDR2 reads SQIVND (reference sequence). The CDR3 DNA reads TGTGCCAGTAGTTTACAGGGCAAAATCACTGAAGCTTTCTTT. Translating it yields CASSLQGKITEAFF.

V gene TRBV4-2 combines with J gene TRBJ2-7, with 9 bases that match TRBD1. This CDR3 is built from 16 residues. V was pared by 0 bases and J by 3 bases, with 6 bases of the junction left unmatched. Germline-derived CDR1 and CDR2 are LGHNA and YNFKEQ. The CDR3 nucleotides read TGTGCCAGCAGCCAAGATCTTGGGGACAGGGACTACGAGCAGTACTTC. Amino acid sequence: CASSQDLGDRDYEQYF.

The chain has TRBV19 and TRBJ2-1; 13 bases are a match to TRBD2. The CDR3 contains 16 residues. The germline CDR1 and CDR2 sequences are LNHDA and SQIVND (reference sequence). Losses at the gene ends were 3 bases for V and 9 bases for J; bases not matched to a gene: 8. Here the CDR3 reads CASSIRTSGSDSEQFF. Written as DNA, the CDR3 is TGTGCCAGTAGTATCCGGACTAGCGGGAGTGATAGTGAGCAGTTCTTC.

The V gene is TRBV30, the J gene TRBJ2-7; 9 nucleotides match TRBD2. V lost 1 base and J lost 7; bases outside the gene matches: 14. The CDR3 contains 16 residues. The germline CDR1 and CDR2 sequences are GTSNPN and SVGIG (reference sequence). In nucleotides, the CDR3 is TGTGCCTGGAGTGGAGTTAGCGGGAGTCTATCGGGAGAGCAGTACTTC. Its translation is CAWSGVSGSLSGEQYF.

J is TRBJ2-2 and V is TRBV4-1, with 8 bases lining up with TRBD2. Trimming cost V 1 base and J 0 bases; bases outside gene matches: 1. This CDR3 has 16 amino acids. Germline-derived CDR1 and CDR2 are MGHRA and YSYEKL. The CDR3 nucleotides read TGCGCCAGCAGCCAAGCGGGAGGGCCGAACACCGGGGAGCTGTTTTTT. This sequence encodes CASSQAGGPNTGELFF.

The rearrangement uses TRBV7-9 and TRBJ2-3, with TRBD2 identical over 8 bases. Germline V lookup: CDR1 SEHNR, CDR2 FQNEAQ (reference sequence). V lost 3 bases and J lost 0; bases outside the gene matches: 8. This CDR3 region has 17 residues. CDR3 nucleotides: TGTGCCAGCAGCTTTAGTTTTAGCGGGACTAGCACAGATACGCAGTATTTT. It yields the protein CASSFSFSGTSTDTQYF. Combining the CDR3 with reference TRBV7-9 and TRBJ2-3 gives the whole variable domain DTGVSQNPRHKITKRGQNVTFRCDPISEHNRLYWYRQTLGQGPEFLTYFQNEAQLEKSRLLSDRFSAERPKGSFSTLEIQRTEQGDSAMYLCASSFSFSGTSTDTQYFGPGTRLTVL.

CDR3: CASSMVGGTPYTF. CDR3 DNA: TGTGCCAGTAGTATGGTGGGCGGGACCCCTTACACCTTC. This sequence joins TRBV19 and TRBJ1-2, with D perhaps matching TRBD1 (5 bases). V lost 3 bases, J lost 11 bases, and 16 bases lay in between. This CDR3 spans 13 amino acids. The germline V gene encodes CDR1 LNHDA and CDR2 SQIVND (reference sequence).

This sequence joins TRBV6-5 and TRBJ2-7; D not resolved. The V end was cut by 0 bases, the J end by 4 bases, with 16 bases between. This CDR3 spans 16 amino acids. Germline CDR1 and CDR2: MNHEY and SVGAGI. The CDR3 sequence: CASSYSSLRHEYEQYF. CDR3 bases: TGTGCCAGCAGTTACTCGAGTTTGCGTCACGAATACGAGCAGTACTTC.

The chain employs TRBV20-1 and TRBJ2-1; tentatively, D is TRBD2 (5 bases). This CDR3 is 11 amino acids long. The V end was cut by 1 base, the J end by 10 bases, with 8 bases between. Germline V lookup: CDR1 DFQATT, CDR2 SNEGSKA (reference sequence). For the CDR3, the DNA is TGCAGTGCTAGAGTAGCGAGGGAGCAGTTCTTC. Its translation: CSARVAREQFF.

The CDR3 region is CAYGGEPDTQYF. As DNA, the CDR3 is TGTGCGTACGGGGGGGAGCCAGATACGCAGTATTTT. The chain links TRBV10-3 to TRBJ2-3; 8 positions match TRBD2. Per germline, CDR1 ENHRY and CDR2 SYGVKD. The CDR3 loop spans 12 amino acids.

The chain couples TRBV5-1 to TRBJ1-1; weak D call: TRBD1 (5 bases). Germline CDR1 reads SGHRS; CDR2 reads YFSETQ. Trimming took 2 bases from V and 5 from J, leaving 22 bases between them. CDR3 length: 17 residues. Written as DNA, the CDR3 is TGCGCCAGCAGCTTAAGGGGTAGAAGGCAGATGGAAACTGAAGCTTTCTTT. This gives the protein CASSLRGRRQMETEAFF. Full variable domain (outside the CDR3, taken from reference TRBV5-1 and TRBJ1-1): KAGVTQTPRYLIKTRGQQVTLSCSPISGHRSVSWYQQTPGQGLQFLFEYFSETQRNKGNFPGRFSGRQFSNSRSEMNVSTLELGDSALYLCASSLRGRRQMETEAFFGQGTRLTVV.

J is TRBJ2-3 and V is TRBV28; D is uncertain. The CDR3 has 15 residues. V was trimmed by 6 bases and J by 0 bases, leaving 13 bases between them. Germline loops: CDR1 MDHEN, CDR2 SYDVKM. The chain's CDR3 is CASRATGASTDTQYF. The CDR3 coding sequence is TGTGCCAGCAGGGCGACGGGTGCTAGCACAGATACGCAGTATTTT.

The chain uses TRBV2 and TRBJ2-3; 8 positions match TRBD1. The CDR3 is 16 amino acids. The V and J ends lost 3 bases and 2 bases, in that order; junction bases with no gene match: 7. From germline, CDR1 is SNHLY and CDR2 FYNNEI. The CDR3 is CASSETRGLPTDTQYF. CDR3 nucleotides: TGTGCCAGCAGTGAGACCAGGGGGCTACCCACAGATACGCAGTATTTT.

CDR3 region: CASSQTTAPFIYF. The CDR3 DNA sequence: TGCGCCAGCAGCCAAACAACAGCCCCGTTTATATATTTT. The chain has TRBV4-1 and TRBJ1-3; D ambiguous. This CDR3 has 13 amino acids. Trimming stripped 2 bases from V and 13 bases from J, with 15 bases between. Germline V gene lookup returns CDR1 MGHRA and CDR2 YSYEKL.